This TCR beta chain was obtained from a study of T cells in Graves' hyperthyroidism and ophthalmopathy. Study conclusions and caveats: Separation of ophthalmopathy from stable hyperthyroidism was achieved by a 13 V-J model.

It was uncontrolled infection, other autoimmune disease, pregnancy or lactation that excluded patients. RNA transcripts yielded amplified TCR beta CDR3 regions. The HTBI set primed first-round TCR CDR3 RT-PCR. A single record per CDR3 protein comes from TCRdb applying MiXCR to the multiplex PCR reads. The data show about 840,000 distinct CDR3 sequences, 35% to 45% seen once. In the case of this clonotype: The antigen remains unidentified.

This clonotype was sampled from a man between 18 and 35 years old with Graves' hyperthyroidism. The source material was blood.

CDR3 region: CSLAGQGRTGELFF. The CDR3 DNA reads as TGCAGCTTGGCCGGACAGGGAAGAACCGGGGAGCTGTTTTTT. The chain combines TRBV29-1 with TRBJ2-2, with TRBD1 matching over 8 bases. CDR1 and CDR2 from the germline V gene are SQVTM and ANQGSEA. This CDR3 has 14 residues. Trimming took 8 bases from V and 5 from J; bases not matched to a gene: 10.